This TCR beta chain was sequenced in a study of cytomegalovirus exposure and HLA in healthy donors. It was with 60 Vbeta and 13 Jbeta primers that the PCR ran. Assay: immunoSEQ multiplex PCR; the TCRdb copy retains only in-frame clones and omits some. This repertoire shows around 94,000 clones, less than 85% found once; its top ten account for just over 2.5%. Germline CDR1 SEHNR, CDR2 FQNEAQ (reference sequence). The junction had 6 bases not matched to a gene; V was cut back by 5 bases and J by 2 bases. This CDR3 has 15 amino acids. This clone was seen a few times. Sequenced: PBMCs. This chain links TRBV7-9 with TRBJ1-1; 9 nucleotides line up with TRBD1. The origin of this receptor is a man aged 40-50 years in good health and CMV-seronegative. The chain's CDR3 is CASSRVDRGNTEAFF. CDR3 DNA sequence: TGTGCCAGCAGCCGCGTGGACAGGGGCAACACTGAAGCTTTCTTT. The full variable domain, rest sourced from reference TRBV7-9 and TRBJ1-1, is DTGVSQNPRHKITKRGQNVTFRCDPISEHNRLYWYRQTLGQGPEFLTYFQNEAQLEKSRLLSDRFSAERPKGSFSTLEIQRTEQGDSAMYLCASSRVDRGNTEAFFGQGTRLTVV.